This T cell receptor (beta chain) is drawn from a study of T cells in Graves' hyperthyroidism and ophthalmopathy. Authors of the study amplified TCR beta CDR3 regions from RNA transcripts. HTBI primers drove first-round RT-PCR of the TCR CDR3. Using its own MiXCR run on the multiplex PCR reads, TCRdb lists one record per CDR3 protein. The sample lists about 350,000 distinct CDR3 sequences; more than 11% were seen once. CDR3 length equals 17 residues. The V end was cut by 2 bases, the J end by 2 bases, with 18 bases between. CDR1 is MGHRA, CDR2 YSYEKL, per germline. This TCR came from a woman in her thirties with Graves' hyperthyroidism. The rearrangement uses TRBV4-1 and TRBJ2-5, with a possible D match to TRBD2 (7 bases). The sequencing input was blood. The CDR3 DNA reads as TGCGCCAGCAGCCAATTGGTGAAGGGGGGGTATCAAGAGACCCAGTACTTC. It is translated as CASSQLVKGGYQETQYF.